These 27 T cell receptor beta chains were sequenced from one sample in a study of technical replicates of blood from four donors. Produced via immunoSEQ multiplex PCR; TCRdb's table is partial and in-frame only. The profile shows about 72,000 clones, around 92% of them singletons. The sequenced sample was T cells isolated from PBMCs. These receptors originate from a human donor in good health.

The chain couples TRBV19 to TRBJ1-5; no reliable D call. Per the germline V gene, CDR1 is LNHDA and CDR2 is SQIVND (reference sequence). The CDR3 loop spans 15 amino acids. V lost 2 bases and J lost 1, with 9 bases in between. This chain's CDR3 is CASSIQDGSNQPQHF. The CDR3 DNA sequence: TGTGCCAGTAGTATACAGGATGGGAGCAATCAGCCCCAGCATTTT.

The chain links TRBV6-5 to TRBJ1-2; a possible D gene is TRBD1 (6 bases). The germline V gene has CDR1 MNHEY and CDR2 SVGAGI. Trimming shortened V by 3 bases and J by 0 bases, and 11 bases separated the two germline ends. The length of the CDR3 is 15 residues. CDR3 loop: CASSYTWTANYGYTF. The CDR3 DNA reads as TGTGCCAGCAGTTATACGTGGACAGCTAACTATGGCTACACCTTC.

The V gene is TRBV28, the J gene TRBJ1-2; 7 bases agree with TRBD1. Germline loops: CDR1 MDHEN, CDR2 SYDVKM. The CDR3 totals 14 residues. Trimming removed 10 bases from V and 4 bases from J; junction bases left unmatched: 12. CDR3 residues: CATRQGYAGYGYTF. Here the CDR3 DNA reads TGTGCCACCCGACAGGGTTATGCGGGCTATGGCTACACCTTC.

CDR3 DNA sequence: TGTGCCAGTGCAAGCGGGCGCGGAAAAGAGACCCAGTACTTC. It is translated as CASASGRGKETQYF. This rearrangement joins TRBV6-1 to TRBJ2-5; maybe TRBD2 (6 bases). The ends were cut back, 9 bases at V and 3 bases at J, with 17 bases in the middle. Per germline, CDR1 MNHNS and CDR2 SASEGT. This CDR3 region has 14 residues.

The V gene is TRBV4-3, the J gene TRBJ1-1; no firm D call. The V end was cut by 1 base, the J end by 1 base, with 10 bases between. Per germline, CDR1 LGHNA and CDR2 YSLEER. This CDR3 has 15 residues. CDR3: CASSQVDIWNTEAFF. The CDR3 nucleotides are TGCGCCAGCAGCCAAGTTGACATATGGAACACTGAAGCTTTCTTT.

The DNA of the CDR3 is TGCAGCGTTGGACAGGGGGGAAGCACCGGGGAGCTGTTTTTT. It specifies CSVGQGGSTGELFF. The chain has TRBV29-1 and TRBJ2-2, with TRBD1 matching 9 bases. There are 14 residues in the CDR3. Germline-derived CDR1 and CDR2 are SQVTM and ANQGSEA. The V gene end was trimmed by 4 bases and the J gene end by 4 bases; junction bases not matched to a gene: 4.

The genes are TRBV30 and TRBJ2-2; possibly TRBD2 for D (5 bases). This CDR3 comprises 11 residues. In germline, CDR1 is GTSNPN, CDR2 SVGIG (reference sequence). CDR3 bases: TGTGGGGGAGAGAACACCGGGGAGCTGTTTTTT. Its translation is CGGENTGELFF. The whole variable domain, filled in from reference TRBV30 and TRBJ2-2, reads SQTIHQWPATLVQPVGSPLSLECTVEGTSNPNLYWYRQAAGRGLQLLFYSVGIGQISSEVPQNLSASRPQDRQFILSSKKLLLSDSGFYLCGGENTGELFFGEGSRLTVL.

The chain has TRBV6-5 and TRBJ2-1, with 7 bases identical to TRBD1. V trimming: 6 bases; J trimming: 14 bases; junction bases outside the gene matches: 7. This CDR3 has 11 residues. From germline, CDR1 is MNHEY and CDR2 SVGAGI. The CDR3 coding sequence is TGTGCCAGCAGATCCGGGACAGAAGAGTTCTTC. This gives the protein CASRSGTEEFF.

The CDR3 is CASSVGGLNTGELFF. The DNA for the CDR3 is TGTGCCAGCAGCGTAGGGGGACTCAACACCGGGGAGCTGTTTTTT. The gene calls are TRBV9 and TRBJ2-2, with a possible D match to TRBD2 (6 bases). The germline V gene has CDR1 SGDLS and CDR2 YYNGEE. This CDR3 has 15 residues. Trimming removed 0 bases from V and 2 bases from J, with 8 bases in between.

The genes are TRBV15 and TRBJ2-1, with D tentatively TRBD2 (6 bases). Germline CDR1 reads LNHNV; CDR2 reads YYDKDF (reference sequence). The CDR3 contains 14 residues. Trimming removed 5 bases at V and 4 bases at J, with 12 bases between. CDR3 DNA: TGTGCCACCAGCTGGGGACTGCCGTACAATGAGCAGTTCTTC. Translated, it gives CATSWGLPYNEQFF.

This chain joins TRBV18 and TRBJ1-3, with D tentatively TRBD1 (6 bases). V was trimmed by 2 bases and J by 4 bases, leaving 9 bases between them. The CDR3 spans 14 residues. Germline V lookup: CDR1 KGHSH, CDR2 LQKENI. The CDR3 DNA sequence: TGTGCCAGCTCACCAATCCAGGGGGGAAACACCATATATTTT. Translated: CASSPIQGGNTIYF.

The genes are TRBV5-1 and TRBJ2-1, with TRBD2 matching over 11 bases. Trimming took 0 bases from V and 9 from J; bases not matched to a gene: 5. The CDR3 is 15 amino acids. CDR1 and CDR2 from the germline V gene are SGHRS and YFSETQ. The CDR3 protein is CASSLALAGEGEQFF. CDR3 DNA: TGCGCCAGCAGCTTGGCACTAGCGGGAGAAGGTGAGCAGTTCTTC.

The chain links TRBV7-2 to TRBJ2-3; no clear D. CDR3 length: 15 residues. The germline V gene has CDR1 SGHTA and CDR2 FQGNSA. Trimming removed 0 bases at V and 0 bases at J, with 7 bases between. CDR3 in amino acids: CASSLAITSTDTQYF. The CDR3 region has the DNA TGTGCCAGCAGCTTAGCGATCACTAGCACAGATACGCAGTATTTT.

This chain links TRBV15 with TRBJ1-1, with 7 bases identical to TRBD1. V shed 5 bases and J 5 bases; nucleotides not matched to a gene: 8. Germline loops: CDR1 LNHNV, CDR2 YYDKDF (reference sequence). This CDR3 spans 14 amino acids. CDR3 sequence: CATSAQGESTEAFF. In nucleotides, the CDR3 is TGTGCCACCAGCGCCCAGGGGGAAAGTACTGAAGCTTTCTTT.

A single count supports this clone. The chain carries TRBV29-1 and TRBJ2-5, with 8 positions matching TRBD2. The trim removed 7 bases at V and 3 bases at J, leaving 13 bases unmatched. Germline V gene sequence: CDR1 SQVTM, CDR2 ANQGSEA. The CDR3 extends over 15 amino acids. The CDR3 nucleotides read TGCAGCGGGACCGGGGGGGCGCTTTTAGAAGAGACCCAGTACTTC. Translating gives CSGTGGALLEETQYF.

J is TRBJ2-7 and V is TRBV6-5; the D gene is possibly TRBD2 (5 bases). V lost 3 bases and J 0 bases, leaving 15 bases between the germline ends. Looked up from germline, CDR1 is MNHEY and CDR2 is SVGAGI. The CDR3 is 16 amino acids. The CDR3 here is CASSYIGGSSSYEQYF. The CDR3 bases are TGTGCCAGCAGTTATATTGGCGGGTCCAGCTCCTACGAGCAGTACTTC.

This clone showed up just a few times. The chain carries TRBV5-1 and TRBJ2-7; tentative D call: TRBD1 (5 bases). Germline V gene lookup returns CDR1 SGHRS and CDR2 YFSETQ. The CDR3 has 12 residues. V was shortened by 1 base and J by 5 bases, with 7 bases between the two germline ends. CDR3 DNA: TGCGCCAGCAGCTTGCCAGGGCACGAGCAGTACTTC. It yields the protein CASSLPGHEQYF.

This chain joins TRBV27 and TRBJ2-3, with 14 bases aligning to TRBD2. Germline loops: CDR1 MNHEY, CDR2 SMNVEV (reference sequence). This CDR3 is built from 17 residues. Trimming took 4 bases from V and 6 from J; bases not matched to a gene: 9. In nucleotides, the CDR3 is TGTGCCAGCAGTTCCCCCCAGACTAGCGGGAGGGGTGATACGCAGTATTTT. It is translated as CASSSPQTSGRGDTQYF.

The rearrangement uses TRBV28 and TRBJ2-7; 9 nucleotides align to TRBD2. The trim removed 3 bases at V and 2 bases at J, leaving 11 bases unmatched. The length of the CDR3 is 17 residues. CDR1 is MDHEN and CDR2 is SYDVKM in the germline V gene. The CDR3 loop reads CASSFPGLAGNTYEQYF. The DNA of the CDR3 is TGTGCCAGCAGTTTTCCAGGTCTAGCGGGGAATACCTACGAGCAGTACTTC.

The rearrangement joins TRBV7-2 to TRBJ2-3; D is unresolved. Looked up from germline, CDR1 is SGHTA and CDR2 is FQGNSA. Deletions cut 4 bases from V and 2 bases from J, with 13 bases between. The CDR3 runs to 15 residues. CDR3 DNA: TGTGCCAGCAGCTCCAGAGGCGTACTCACAGATACGCAGTATTTT. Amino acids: CASSSRGVLTDTQYF. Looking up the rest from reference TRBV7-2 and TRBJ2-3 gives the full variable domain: GAGVSQSPSNKVTEKGKDVELRCDPISGHTALYWYRQSLGQGLEFLIYFQGNSAPDKSGLPSDRFSAERTGGSVSTLTIQRTQQEDSAVYLCASSSRGVLTDTQYFGPGTRLTVL.

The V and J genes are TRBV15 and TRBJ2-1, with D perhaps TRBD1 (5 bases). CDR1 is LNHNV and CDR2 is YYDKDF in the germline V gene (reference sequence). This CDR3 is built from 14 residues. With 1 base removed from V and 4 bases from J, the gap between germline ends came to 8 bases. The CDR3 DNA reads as TGTGCCACCAGCAGAGCACAGGAGTACAATGAGCAGTTCTTC. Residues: CATSRAQEYNEQFF.

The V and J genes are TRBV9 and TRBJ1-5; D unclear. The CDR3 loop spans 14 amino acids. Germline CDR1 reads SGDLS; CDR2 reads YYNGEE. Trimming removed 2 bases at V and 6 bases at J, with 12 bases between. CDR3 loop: CASSVYAGIQPQHF. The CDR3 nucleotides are TGTGCCAGCAGCGTTTACGCGGGAATTCAGCCCCAGCATTTT. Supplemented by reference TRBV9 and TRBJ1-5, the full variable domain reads DSGVTQTPKHLITATGQRVTLRCSPRSGDLSVYWYQQSLDQGLQFLIQYYNGEERAKGNILERFSAQQFPDLHSELNLSSLELGDSALYFCASSVYAGIQPQHFGDGTRLSIL.

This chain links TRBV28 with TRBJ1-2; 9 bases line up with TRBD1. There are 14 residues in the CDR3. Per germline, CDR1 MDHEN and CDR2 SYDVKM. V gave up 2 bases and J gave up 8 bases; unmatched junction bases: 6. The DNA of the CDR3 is TGTGCCAGCAGTTTACCGGGACAGGGATTCGGCTACACCTTC. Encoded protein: CASSLPGQGFGYTF.

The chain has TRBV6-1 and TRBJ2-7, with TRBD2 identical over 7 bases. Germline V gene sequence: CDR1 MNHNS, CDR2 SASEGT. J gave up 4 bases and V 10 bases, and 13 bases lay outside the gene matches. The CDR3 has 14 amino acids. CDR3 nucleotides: TGTGCCACCTCTCGAGGGAGTAGCGGGTACGAGCAGTACTTC. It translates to CATSRGSSGYEQYF.

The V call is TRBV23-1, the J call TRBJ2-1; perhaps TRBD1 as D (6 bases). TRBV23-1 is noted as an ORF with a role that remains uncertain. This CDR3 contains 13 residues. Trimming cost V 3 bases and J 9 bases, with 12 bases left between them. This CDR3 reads CASSQQGKAEQFF. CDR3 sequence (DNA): TGCGCCAGCAGTCAGCAGGGGAAGGCTGAGCAGTTCTTC.

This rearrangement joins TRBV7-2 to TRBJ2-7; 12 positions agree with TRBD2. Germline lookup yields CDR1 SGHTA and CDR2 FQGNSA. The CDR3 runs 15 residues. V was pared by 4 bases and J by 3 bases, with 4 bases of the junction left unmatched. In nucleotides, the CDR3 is TGTGCCAGCAGCTCCGGGACTAGCGGGTTCTACGAGCAGTACTTC. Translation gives CASSSGTSGFYEQYF.

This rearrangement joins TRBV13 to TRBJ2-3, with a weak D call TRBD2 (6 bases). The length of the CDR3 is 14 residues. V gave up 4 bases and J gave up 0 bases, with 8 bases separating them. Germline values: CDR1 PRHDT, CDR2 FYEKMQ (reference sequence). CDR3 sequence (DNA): TGTGCCAGCAGCTCGGGACTTAGCACAGATACGCAGTATTTT. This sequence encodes CASSSGLSTDTQYF.